This is a list of T cell receptor beta chains from one sample in a study of CD4 T cells in relation to SARS-CoV-2 and coronaviruses. No antigen is known for these receptors. Sequencing used immunoSEQ multiplex PCR; TCRdb keeps in-frame clones, though not all of them. The data show about 40,000 clones, with approximately 80% seen just once and around 21% held by the top ten. The sample comprised memory CD4+ T cells from PBMCs, cultured in vitro. These receptor sequences come from an adult with COVID-19. Both conserved end residues are part of each CDR3. Each record gives: clone size, D gene, V gene, J gene, CDR3 DNA, CDR3 protein. D genes are given only for firm matches. Not every row has a clone size; where given, it reads once, few, many or a size class.

>few|TRBD2|TRBV9|TRBJ2-1
TGTGCCAGCAGCGCTAGCGGAGTCTCCTACAATGAGCAGTTCTTC
CASSASGVSYNEQFF
>NA|NA|TRBV3-1/TRBV3-2|TRBJ2-7
TGTGCCAGCAGGCTTCAGAAGTACGAGCAGTACTTC
CASRLQKYEQYF
>once|NA|TRBV3-1/TRBV3-2|TRBJ1-1
TGTGCCAGCAGCCAGGCCGGGACACCCAACGCTGAAGCTTTCTTT
CASSQAGTPNAEAFF
>NA|NA|TRBV9|TRBJ2-1
TGTGCCAGCAGCGTAGGGTCGGCGGTCTTTAAGGAGCAGTTCTTC
CASSVGSAVFKEQFF
>NA|NA|TRBV29-1|TRBJ1-2
TGCAGCGTTGTTACCGGCCGCGGTGGCTACACCTTC
CSVVTGRGGYTF
>NA|NA|TRBV4-1|TRBJ1-5
TGCGCCAGCAGCCAGTTCTGGTGGCCGCCAAATCAGCCCCAGCATTTT
CASSQFWWPPNQPQHF
>NA|TRBD2|TRBV5-4|TRBJ2-2
TGTGCCAGCAGCCATTGGACTAGCGGGAGTCGTTCCGGGGAGCTGTTTTTT
CASSHWTSGSRSGELFF
>few|TRBD1|TRBV28|TRBJ1-6
TGTGCCAGCAGGTCAGGACAGGGCTATTCACCCCTCCACTTT
CASRSGQGYSPLHF
>NA|NA|TRBV4-1|TRBJ2-7
TGCGCCAGCAGCCCGGCCAGGGTCTCCTACGAGCAGTACTTC
CASSPARVSYEQYF
>once|NA|TRBV3-1/TRBV3-2|TRBJ2-4
TGTGCCAGCAGCCAAGATACCAAAAACATTCAGTACTTC
CASSQDTKNIQYF
>NA|TRBD2|TRBV5-1|TRBJ2-3
TGCGCCAGTACAAGGCGGACTAGCGGGAGGGCTGGGGGCACAGATACGCAGTATTTT
CASTRRTSGRAGGTDTQYF
>NA|NA|TRBV20-1|TRBJ2-7
TGCGCCTCAGGGGCAAGCCGCGAGCAGTACTTC
CASGASREQYF
>NA|TRBD2|TRBV29-1|TRBJ2-3
TGCAGCGCCAAGGGACAGACTAGCGGGAGCACAGATACGCAGTATTTT
CSAKGQTSGSTDTQYF
>NA|TRBD1|TRBV3-1/TRBV3-2|TRBJ1-1
TGTGCCAGCAGCCGCGCCGGGACAGGCGGCACTGAAGCTTTCTTT
CASSRAGTGGTEAFF
>NA|TRBD2|TRBV9|TRBJ2-1
TGTGCCAGCAGCGTAGAGTTAGCGGCGGGAGTAGTATACAATGAGCAGTTCTTC
CASSVELAAGVVYNEQFF
>NA|NA|TRBV6-6|TRBJ1-2
TGTGCCAGCAGTTATACACGGGGGAGGGTTGGGTATGGCTACACCTTC
CASSYTRGRVGYGYTF
>few|NA|TRBV7-6|TRBJ2-3
TGTGCCAGCAGCTCGAATAATCAGGATACGCAGTATTTT
CASSSNNQDTQYF
>NA|NA|TRBV7-2|TRBJ2-2
TGTGCCAGCAGCCCCGTCTCGGGACACAACACCGGGGAGCTGTTTTTT
CASSPVSGHNTGELFF
>NA|NA|TRBV6-5|TRBJ2-3
TGTGCCAGCAGAGGGATGGCACGCACAGATACGCAGTATTTT
CASRGMARTDTQYF
>NA|NA|TRBV1|TRBJ1-1
TGCACCCCTAGAAAGCACACTGAAGCTTTCTTT
CTPRKHTEAFF
>NA|TRBD2|TRBV7-8|TRBJ2-7
TGTGCCAGCAGCTATGGGGGGTCTAGCGGGAGGGAGCAGTACTTC
CASSYGGSSGREQYF
>NA|NA|TRBV19|TRBJ2-7
TGTGCCAGTAGTATCTCCAGCGGCCCCTGGGGGCAGTACTTC
CASSISSGPWGQYF
>NA|NA|TRBV21-1|TRBJ1-1
TGTGCCAGCAGCGGATCCCGGGACAGCTTGAACACTGAAGCTTTCTTT
CASSGSRDSLNTEAFF
>NA|NA|TRBV5-1|TRBJ1-1
TGCGCCAGCAGTCAGAAAAGCACTGAAGCTTTCTTT
CASSQKSTEAFF
>NA|TRBD2|TRBV4-1|TRBJ2-5
TGCGCCAGCAGCCTACCTAGCGGGAGGGGTCGAGAGACCCAGTACTTC
CASSLPSGRGRETQYF
>NA|NA|TRBV18|TRBJ1-1
TGTGCCAGCTCACCACCGGAGGCAGGGAACACTGAAGCTTTCTTT
CASSPPEAGNTEAFF
>NA|TRBD2|TRBV19|TRBJ2-1
TGTGCCAGTAGTGGGCGACTAGCGGACTACAATGAGCAGTTCTTC
CASSGRLADYNEQFF
>NA|TRBD1|TRBV6-5|TRBJ2-7
TGTGCCAGCAGTTACAGGGGGGACAGGTACGAGCAGTACTTC
CASSYRGDRYEQYF
>NA|TRBD1|TRBV6-5|TRBJ1-5
TGTGCCAGCAGCGGCGGGACAGGGGGTAATCAGCCCCAGCATTTT
CASSGGTGGNQPQHF
>NA|TRBD1|TRBV18|TRBJ2-4
TGTGCCAGCTCACCTCTCCCGGGACAGCAACAAAACATTCAGTACTTC
CASSPLPGQQQNIQYF
>once|NA|TRBV11-2|TRBJ1-2
TGTGCCAGCAGCTTAATGACACCCTCAACAGGGAACTTCTATGGCTACACCTTC
CASSLMTPSTGNFYGYTF
>NA|NA|TRBV2|TRBJ2-2
TGTGCCAGCAGTCCCGGGGCCACCGGGGAGCTGTTTTTT
CASSPGATGELFF
>NA|TRBD2|TRBV4-1|TRBJ2-1
TGCGCCAGCAGGGTGGCTAGCGGGTTTGACAATGAGCAGTTCTTC
CASRVASGFDNEQFF
>NA|NA|TRBV28|TRBJ2-2
TGTGCCAGCAGTTTGTTACGTGGGGAGCTGTTTTTT
CASSLLRGELFF
>NA|NA|TRBV3-1/TRBV3-2|TRBJ2-2
TGTGCCAGCAGCCATCTCAGTTCCGGGGAGCTGTTTTTT
CASSHLSSGELFF
>once|NA|TRBV27|TRBJ2-1
TGTGCCAGCAGTTTATGGGCGGCAAACCCCACCTACAATGAGCAGTTCTTC
CASSLWAANPTYNEQFF
>NA|TRBD2|TRBV15|TRBJ2-7
TGTGCCACCAGCAGAGGCGGGCGGGAGGGGACCTACGAGCAGTACTTC
CATSRGGREGTYEQYF
>NA|NA|TRBV20-1|TRBJ2-3
TGCAGTGCTAGTGTAGGACACAGCACAGATACGCAGTATTTT
CSASVGHSTDTQYF
>once|TRBD2|TRBV10-2|TRBJ2-5
TGCGCCAGCAGTGCGTACTGGGCTAGCGGGAGACCAACCCAAGAGACCCAGTACTTC
CASSAYWASGRPTQETQYF
>medium-sized|NA|TRBV30|TRBJ1-5
TGTGCCTGGAGCGACGATAGCAATCAGCCCCAGCATTTT
CAWSDDSNQPQHF
>NA|NA|TRBV2|TRBJ2-1
TGTGCCAGCAGTGAATGGAGGGGCAGGGGAAAACACAATGAGCAGTTCTTC
CASSEWRGRGKHNEQFF
>NA|NA|TRBV5-1|TRBJ2-7
TGCGCCAGCAGCTCCGACAGTTCGCGCAGGGGTAGTCGGTACGAGCAGTACTTC
CASSSDSSRRGSRYEQYF